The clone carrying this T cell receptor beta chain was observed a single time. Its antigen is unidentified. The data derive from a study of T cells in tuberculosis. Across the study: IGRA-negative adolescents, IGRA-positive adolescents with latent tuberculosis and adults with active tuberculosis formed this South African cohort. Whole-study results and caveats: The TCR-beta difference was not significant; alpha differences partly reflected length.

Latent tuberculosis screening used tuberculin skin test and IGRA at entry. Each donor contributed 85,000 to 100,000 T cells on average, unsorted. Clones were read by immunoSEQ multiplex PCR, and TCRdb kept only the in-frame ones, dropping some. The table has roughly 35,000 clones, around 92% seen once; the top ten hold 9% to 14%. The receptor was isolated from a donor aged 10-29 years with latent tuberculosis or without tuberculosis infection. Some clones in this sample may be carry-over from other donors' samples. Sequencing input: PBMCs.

CDR3 DNA: TGCGCCAGCAGCCAAGATCTTATTGGGCAGCCCTATGGCTACACCTTC. Its protein is CASSQDLIGQPYGYTF. The chain links TRBV4-3 to TRBJ1-2; D is unresolved. CDR1 and CDR2 from the germline V gene are LGHNA and YSLEER. V was trimmed by 0 bases and J by 4 bases, leaving 15 bases between them. The CDR3 totals 16 residues.